One sample yielded the 31 T cell receptor beta chains listed below, sequenced in a study of T cells in Graves' hyperthyroidism and ophthalmopathy. RNA transcripts gave rise to amplified TCR beta CDR3 regions. First-round RT-PCR of the TCR CDR3 relied on the HTBI primer set. TCRdb re-derived calls from the multiplex PCR reads in MiXCR, one entry per CDR3 protein. The profile shows approximately 500,000 distinct CDR3 sequences, 35% to 55% of them singletons. What was sequenced was peripheral blood or thyroid tissue (not recorded which). These TCRs come from a woman aged 18-29 years with Graves' hyperthyroidism.

The rearrangement links TRBV2 to TRBJ1-6; D perhaps matches TRBD1 (6 bases). This CDR3 region has 13 residues. The germline CDR1 and CDR2 sequences are SNHLY and FYNNEI. Trimming pared 6 bases from V and 12 bases from J, leaving 15 bases between. The CDR3 DNA sequence: TGTGCCAGCAGATTCGACAGGAGAGGACCCCTCCACTTT. Translating it yields CASRFDRRGPLHF. Complete variable domain (other parts from reference TRBV2 and TRBJ1-6): EPEVTQTPSHQVTQMGQEVILRCVPISNHLYFYWYRQILGQKVEFLVSFYNNEISEKSEIFDDQFSVERPDGSNFTLKIRSTKLEDSAMYFCASRFDRRGPLHFGNGTRLTVT.

This clonotype was detected many times. The V and J genes are TRBV2 and TRBJ1-1; 11 nucleotides align to TRBD1. The CDR3 is 14 residues long. With 10 bases clipped from V and 3 bases from J, the junction kept 7 bases outside the gene matches. Germline CDR1 and CDR2: SNHLY and FYNNEI. CDR3 sequence (DNA): TGTGCCACCCAGGACAGGGGGCCTTACACTGAAGCTTTCTTT. Its protein product is CATQDRGPYTEAFF.

This clonotype was seen repeatedly, ten times or more. The chain carries TRBV5-6 and TRBJ1-1; D remains unclear. There are 15 residues in the CDR3. Germline lookup yields CDR1 SGHDT and CDR2 YYEEEE. V shed 3 bases and J shed 1 base, with 13 bases lying between them. CDR3 sequence (DNA): TGTGCCAGCAGCTACAAAACCTTCGGGAACACTGAAGCTTTCTTT. It yields the protein CASSYKTFGNTEAFF.

This clonotype came up many times. The V gene is TRBV5-8, the J gene TRBJ1-4; possible D gene TRBD1, 5 bases. The CDR3 consists of 15 residues. V shed 4 bases and J shed 6 bases, with 16 bases lying between them. Germline CDR1 reads SGHTS; CDR2 reads YDEGEE. The DNA for the CDR3 is TGTGCCAGCAGCCCCGGTCCGGGGGTTGATGAAAAACTGTTTTTT. Translation: CASSPGPGVDEKLFF.

Regarding this clonotype: A single base separates this from a much larger clone, so it may be a read error. J is TRBJ1-1 and V is TRBV10-3; the D is unclear. V was clipped by 3 bases and J by 0 bases, with 17 bases between them. The CDR3 covers 17 residues. Per the germline V gene, CDR1 is ENHRY and CDR2 is SYGVKD. The CDR3 DNA sequence: TGTGCCATCAGTGAAGGTCCAACTCACGTAATGAACACTGAAGCTTTCTTT. Translating it yields CAISEGPTHVMNTEAFF.

In its sample, this clonotype was seen a few times. V and J are TRBV6-1 and TRBJ2-7, with TRBD2 matching 8 bases. The CDR3 runs 13 residues. CDR1 MNHNS and CDR2 SASEGT come from the germline V gene. V gave up 3 bases and J gave up 7 bases; unmatched junction bases: 5. CDR3 DNA sequence: TGTGCCAGCAGTGACGGGGGGGCCGGGGAGCAGTACTTC. This encodes CASSDGGAGEQYF.

The chain combines TRBV12-3 or TRBV12-4 with TRBJ2-2, with 9 bases matching TRBD1. The CDR3 runs to 15 residues. Trimming removed 6 bases from V and 0 bases from J; junction bases left unmatched: 2. CDR3 loop: CASRQGAPNTGELFF. The CDR3 DNA reads as TGTGCCAGCAGACAGGGGGCCCCGAACACCGGGGAGCTGTTTTTT.

Many counts were recorded for this clonotype. The rearrangement joins TRBV4-3 to TRBJ1-1, with D perhaps TRBD1 (5 bases). CDR3 length equals 14 residues. Trimming stripped 4 bases from V and 1 base from J, with 10 bases between. Germline loops: CDR1 LGHNA, CDR2 YSLEER. The CDR3: CASSRGGTNTEAFF. The CDR3, as DNA: TGCGCCAGCAGCCGCGGGGGGACGAACACTGAAGCTTTCTTT.

V gene TRBV2 combines with J gene TRBJ2-5; 8 bases map to TRBD2. The V gene end was trimmed by 7 bases and the J gene end by 4 bases; junction bases not matched to a gene: 17. CDR1 and CDR2 from the germline V gene are SNHLY and FYNNEI. This CDR3 spans 17 amino acids. CDR3 protein: CASTIYSGAPWRETQYF. In DNA, the CDR3 is TGTGCCAGCACCATCTATAGCGGGGCACCCTGGCGAGAGACCCAGTACTTC.

Many counts were recorded for this clonotype. V and J are TRBV5-4 and TRBJ1-1; 10 nucleotides match TRBD1. The CDR3 has 15 amino acids. Germline values: CDR1 SGHNT, CDR2 YYREEE (reference sequence). The V gene end was trimmed by 5 bases and the J gene end by 8 bases; junction bases not matched to a gene: 12. The CDR3 bases are TGTGCCAGCAGACCCTTGGGACAGGGGCCGGAGGAAGCTTTCTTT. This gives the protein CASRPLGQGPEEAFF.

There are a few counts of this clonotype. This chain uses TRBV19 with TRBJ2-7; no clear D gene. CDR3 length equals 15 residues. Germline values: CDR1 LNHDA, CDR2 SQIVND (reference sequence). V lost 3 bases and J lost 2, with 14 bases in between. CDR3 sequence: CASSIMAKRTYEQYF. CDR3 nucleotide sequence: TGTGCCAGTAGTATTATGGCGAAGAGAACCTACGAGCAGTACTTC. Filled out from reference TRBV19 and TRBJ2-7, the complete variable domain reads DGGITQSPKYLFRKEGQNVTLSCEQNLNHDAMYWYRQDPGQGLRLIYYSQIVNDFQKGDIAEGYSVSREKKESFPLTVTSAQKNPTAFYLCASSIMAKRTYEQYFGPGTRLTVT.

This clonotype was found many times. The rearrangement uses TRBV6-1 and TRBJ1-5, with D unclear. V lost 3 bases and J 0 bases, leaving 18 bases between the germline ends. The CDR3 sequence is 18 residues long. CDR1 and CDR2 from the germline V gene are MNHNS and SASEGT. The CDR3 spells CASSDGPLVKNSNQPQHF. CDR3 in DNA: TGTGCCAGCAGTGATGGTCCTCTGGTAAAAAATAGCAATCAGCCCCAGCATTTT.

This clonotype was detected many times. The rearrangement links TRBV5-1 to TRBJ2-6; 15 bases line up with TRBD2. With V trimmed by 2 bases and J by 0 bases, 6 bases remained unmatched. The CDR3 contains 20 residues. Germline V CDR1 and CDR2: SGHRS, YFSETQ. CDR3 loop: CASSLGTSGRSFSGANVLTF. The CDR3 DNA reads as TGCGCCAGCAGCTTAGGGACTAGCGGGAGGTCATTCTCTGGGGCCAACGTCCTGACTTTC.

The chain carries TRBV20-1 and TRBJ2-7; TRBD2 aligns across 10 bases. The J call may be faulty, since TRBJ2-1 better matches the DNA end. Germline lookup yields CDR1 DFQATT and CDR2 SNEGSKA (reference sequence). CDR3 length equals 15 residues. As DNA, the CDR3 is TGCAGTGCTAGAGACGAAGCGGGAGGGCCCTATGAGCAGTTCTTC. This encodes CSARDEAGGPYEQFF.

This clonotype was seen at least ten times. CDR3 residues: CASSLSTGSETQYF. Here the CDR3 DNA reads TGCGCCAGCAGCTTGTCCACGGGAAGTGAGACCCAGTACTTC. V gene TRBV5-1 combines with J gene TRBJ2-5, with a tentative D call TRBD2 (5 bases). V was cut by 1 base and J by 5 bases, with 12 bases left in between. The CDR3 is made up of 14 amino acids. Germline lookup yields CDR1 SGHRS and CDR2 YFSETQ.

The chain carries TRBV7-9 and TRBJ1-1; possibly TRBD1 for D (6 bases). Trimming pared 6 bases from V and 5 bases from J, leaving 16 bases between. The CDR3 totals 14 residues. Germline CDR1 SEHNR, CDR2 FQNEAQ (reference sequence). In nucleotides, the CDR3 is TGTGCCAGCAGTCCGACGCGGGGGCGGACTGAAGCTTTCTTT. This codes for CASSPTRGRTEAFF.

The J gene is TRBJ1-2, the V gene TRBV10-3, with D hard to call. The CDR3 contains 12 residues. The V end lost 11 bases, the J end lost 8 bases, and 18 bases lay between the germline ends. CDR1 and CDR2 (germline): ENHRY, SYGVKD. CDR3 protein: CASNQLMTGYTF. The DNA for the CDR3 is TGTGCCTCTAATCAGCTGATGACAGGCTACACCTTC.

This clonotype has a count of ten or more. The chain uses TRBV9 and TRBJ1-5; 7 nucleotides align to TRBD1. Trimming at V came to 4 bases and at J to 4 bases, leaving 11 bases not matched to a gene. The CDR3 loop spans 16 amino acids. In germline, CDR1 is SGDLS, CDR2 YYNGEE. In nucleotides, the CDR3 is TGTGCCAGCAGCCCAGGGGGGCAGGGGGTGAATCAGCCCCAGCATTTT. Translation: CASSPGGQGVNQPQHF.

This clonotype was seen a single time. The J gene is TRBJ1-5, the V gene TRBV5-1; D not certain. The germline gives CDR1 SGHRS, CDR2 YFSETQ. This CDR3 region has 16 residues. V lost 0 bases to trimming and J lost 2 bases, with 12 bases between them. CDR3 nucleotide sequence: TGCGCCAGCAGCTTGGTGAGGGAGACGGGCAATCAGCCCCAGCATTTT. Residues: CASSLVRETGNQPQHF.

The chain has TRBV10-3 and TRBJ2-1; 10 bases fit TRBD2. This CDR3 is built from 15 residues. Trimming removed 6 bases from V and 3 bases from J; junction bases left unmatched: 5. Looked up from germline, CDR1 is ENHRY and CDR2 is SYGVKD. This CDR3 is CAIRKAGGYYNEQFF. The DNA for the CDR3 is TGTGCCATCAGAAAAGCGGGAGGGTACTACAATGAGCAGTTCTTC.

The chain links TRBV18 to TRBJ2-5, with TRBD2 matching 9 bases. The CDR3 extends over 17 amino acids. V shed 1 base, J shed 1 base, and the junction held 7 bases outside the gene matches. CDR1 is KGHSH and CDR2 is LQKENI in the germline V gene. Here the CDR3 DNA reads TGTGCCAGCTCACCACTCCGGACTAGCGAACGCCAAGAGACCCAGTACTTC. Translation: CASSPLRTSERQETQYF.

This clonotype was detected ten times or more. This chain connects TRBV20-1 to TRBJ1-2, with D uncertain. CDR1 is DFQATT and CDR2 is SNEGSKA in the germline V gene (reference sequence). V lost 5 bases and J 3 bases, leaving 19 bases between the germline ends. CDR3 length: 15 residues. CDR3 sequence: CSAPRGRAFDYGYTF. CDR3 nucleotides: TGCAGTGCTCCCCGTGGAAGGGCCTTTGACTATGGCTACACCTTC.

The CDR3: CSVAGTGNEAFF. As DNA, the CDR3 is TGCAGCGTGGCAGGGACAGGGAATGAAGCTTTCTTT. The V gene is TRBV29-1, the J gene TRBJ1-1; TRBD1 aligns across 9 bases. Germline V gene data show CDR1 as SQVTM and CDR2 as ANQGSEA. V shed 6 bases and J 7 bases; nucleotides not matched to a gene: 6. CDR3 length equals 12 residues.

The V call is TRBV7-2, the J call TRBJ2-6, with 9 bases matching TRBD2. Germline CDR1 SGHTA, CDR2 FQGNSA. V lost 3 bases to trimming and J lost 0 bases; unmatched junction nucleotides: 6. The CDR3 runs 18 residues. The CDR3 DNA follows: TGTGCCAGCAGCTTGGCGGGAGGGTTCTACTCTGGGGCCAACGTCCTGACTTTC. Translated: CASSLAGGFYSGANVLTF.

The gene calls are TRBV12-3 or TRBV12-4 and TRBJ2-7, with a tentative D call TRBD2 (5 bases). The CDR3 has 14 amino acids. The V end lost 2 bases, the J end lost 3 bases, and 11 bases lay between the germline ends. CDR3 region: CASSLRETYYEQYF. CDR3 nucleotide sequence: TGTGCCAGCAGTTTAAGGGAGACTTACTACGAGCAGTACTTC.

Notes on this clonotype: At one end, the junction sequence differs from germline, possibly due to a read error. V usage is TRBV7-8 and J usage is TRBJ2-7; 9 bases are shared with TRBD1. CDR3 size: 14 residues. CDR1 is SGHVS and CDR2 is FQNEAQ in the germline V gene. This chain's CDR3 is CASSLGDRASEQCF. CDR3 nucleotides: TGTGCCAGCAGCTTAGGGGACAGGGCAAGTGAGCAGTGCTTC.

This chain connects TRBV6-6 to TRBJ2-7; 8 bases map to TRBD1. Trimming removed 5 bases from V and 6 bases from J; junction bases left unmatched: 6. The CDR3 totals 13 residues. Per germline, CDR1 MNHNY and CDR2 SVGAGI (reference sequence). The CDR3 coding sequence is TGTGCCAGCAGTACAGGGGGTTTCGGCGAGCAGTACTTC. This codes for CASSTGGFGEQYF.

The chain couples TRBV6-2 or TRBV6-3 to TRBJ1-6, with D possibly being TRBD1 (6 bases). Trimming cost V 7 bases and J 7 bases, with 20 bases left between them. CDR1 is MNHEY and CDR2 is SVGEGT in the germline V gene. The CDR3 has 16 residues. CDR3 amino acids: CASTETSGGANSPLHF. In nucleotides, the CDR3 is TGTGCCAGCACCGAGACTAGCGGGGGCGCGAATTCACCCCTCCACTTT.

This clonotype was detected ten times or more. V and J are TRBV10-3 and TRBJ1-2; D gene uncertain. The CDR3 loop spans 11 amino acids. Germline lookup yields CDR1 ENHRY and CDR2 SYGVKD. The V end lost 6 bases, the J end lost 6 bases, and 8 bases lay between the germline ends. CDR3 bases: TGTGCCATCAGAGACGACAATGGCTACACCTTC. It specifies CAIRDDNGYTF.

The CDR3 is CSVDGLAGLSYEQYF. As DNA, the CDR3 is TGCAGCGTTGACGGTCTAGCGGGCCTCTCCTACGAGCAGTACTTC. The genes are TRBV29-1 and TRBJ2-7; 8 positions agree with TRBD2. With V trimmed by 3 bases and J by 0 bases, 7 bases remained unmatched. Germline lookup yields CDR1 SQVTM and CDR2 ANQGSEA. The CDR3 has 15 amino acids.

This clonotype was seen repeatedly, ten times or more. The chain employs TRBV12-3 or TRBV12-4 and TRBJ2-5; D uncertain. The length of the CDR3 is 14 residues. Trimming left V 5 bases short and J 0 bases short, with 10 bases between. In nucleotides, the CDR3 is TGTGCCAGCAGTAAAACAAGTTACCAAGAGACCCAGTACTTC. This sequence encodes CASSKTSYQETQYF.